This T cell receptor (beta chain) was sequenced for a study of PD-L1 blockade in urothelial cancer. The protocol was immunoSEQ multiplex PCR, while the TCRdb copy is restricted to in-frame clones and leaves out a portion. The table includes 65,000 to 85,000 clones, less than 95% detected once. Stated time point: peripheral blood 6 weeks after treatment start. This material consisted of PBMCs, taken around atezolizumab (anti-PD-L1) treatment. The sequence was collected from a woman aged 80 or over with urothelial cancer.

CDR3 coding DNA: TGTGCCAGCAGCTTGCTGGAGGGCAATGAGCAGTTCTTC. It is translated as CASSLLEGNEQFF. J is TRBJ2-1 and V is TRBV5-4, with D maybe TRBD2 (6 bases). V lost 1 base, J lost 6 bases, and 8 bases lay in between. This CDR3 has 13 residues. In germline, CDR1 is SGHNT, CDR2 YYREEE (reference sequence).